These T cell receptor beta chains were read from a single sample in a study of T cell responses to AZD1222 COVID-19 vaccine. Generated by immunoSEQ multiplex PCR, the TCRdb table keeps only in-frame clones and is missing some. This table holds over 120,000 clones, 80% to 95% found once. Here the sequenced sample was peripheral blood, taken 28 days after the second AZD1222 dose. Source of these receptors: an adult who received the AZD1222 COVID-19 vaccine. CDR3s include the opening cysteine and the closing phenylalanine or tryptophan. A D gene is named only where the DNA matches it firmly. The size field is filled for only some rows; it gives once, few, many or a size class.

size	J	V	D	CDR3	DNA
.	TRBJ2-1	TRBV28	.	CASSSSWGSQAGNEQFF	TGTGCCAGCAGTTCGTCCTGGGGCAGCCAAGCGGGCAATGAGCAGTTCTTC
.	TRBJ2-1	TRBV5-1	TRBD2	CASSFEGTSGYNEQFF	TGCGCCAGCAGCTTTGAGGGCACTAGCGGTTACAATGAGCAGTTCTTC
once	TRBJ2-2	TRBV7-9	TRBD2	CASSSGTSGYTGELFF	TGTGCCAGCAGCTCAGGGACTAGCGGTTACACCGGGGAGCTGTTTTTT
.	TRBJ1-2	TRBV9	.	CASSLDGYGYTF	TGTGCCAGCAGCCTGGACGGATATGGCTACACCTTC
.	TRBJ2-3	TRBV4-3	TRBD2	CASSQDRGVSTDTQYF	TGCGCCAGCAGCCAAGATCGGGGGGTATCTACAGATACGCAGTATTTT
.	TRBJ2-1	TRBV28	TRBD2	CASSQTLLAGVGNEQFF	TGTGCCAGCAGTCAGACCCTACTAGCGGGAGTTGGTAATGAGCAGTTCTTC
.	TRBJ1-1	TRBV14	.	CASSQGPFRAEAFF	TGTGCCAGCAGCCAAGGGCCCTTTAGAGCTGAAGCTTTCTTT
.	TRBJ2-7	TRBV2	.	CASSFAPRQAPYEQYF	TGTGCCAGCTCCTTCGCCCCTCGACAAGCCCCCTACGAGCAGTACTTC
.	TRBJ1-1	TRBV5-5	TRBD1	CASSKQGMNTEAFF	TGTGCCAGCAGCAAACAGGGGATGAACACTGAAGCTTTCTTT
.	TRBJ1-5	TRBV18	.	CASSPGGQPQHF	TGTGCCAGCTCACCGGGGGGTCAGCCCCAGCATTTT
once	TRBJ1-3	TRBV18	.	CASSPLPGVGSSGNTIYF	TGTGCCAGCTCACCACTTCCGGGGGTTGGGTCCTCTGGAAACACCATATATTTT
.	TRBJ2-2	TRBV19	TRBD1	CASSIGRGQIGELFF	TGTGCCAGTAGTATCGGCAGGGGGCAAATCGGGGAGCTGTTTTTT
.	TRBJ1-2	TRBV7-2	TRBD1	CASSLDPVPGTGVNGYTF	TGTGCCAGCAGCTTAGACCCCGTTCCCGGGACAGGGGTCAATGGCTACACCTTC